The 32 T cell receptor beta chains reported below all come from one sample, sequenced in a study of cytomegalovirus exposure and HLA in healthy donors. The PCR ran on 60 Vbeta and 13 Jbeta primers. The method was immunoSEQ multiplex PCR; TCRdb's version includes in-frame clones alone and lacks a portion of them. Among about 140,000 clones listed, about 8.9% were seen once. The sequencing sample was made of PBMCs. These receptors came from a man in his fifties in good health and CMV-seronegative.

The chain carries TRBV7-6 and TRBJ2-2; D not certain. CDR1 and CDR2 from the germline V gene are SGHVS and FNYEAQ. CDR3 size: 15 residues. Trimming took 1 base from V and 2 from J, leaving 8 bases between them. The CDR3 nucleotides are TGTGCCAGCAGCTTAGATGGCAGAAACACCGGGGAGCTGTTTTTT. Protein product: CASSLDGRNTGELFF.

This clone was seen more than once but under ten times. The chain employs TRBV6-5 and TRBJ1-5; TRBD1 matches at 7 bases. Germline V gene data show CDR1 as MNHEY and CDR2 as SVGAGI. Germline trimming cut 10 bases from V and 6 bases from J; bases unmatched to any gene: 15. There are 15 residues in the CDR3. Here the CDR3 reads CATRRDSFKGQPQHF. Written as DNA, the CDR3 is TGTGCCACCAGACGGGACAGCTTTAAAGGTCAGCCCCAGCATTTT.

This clone was detected ten times or more. The V and J genes are TRBV21-1 and TRBJ1-6; TRBD1, as called in the table, went unchecked against the DNA. TRBV21-1 is a listed pseudogene. CDR3 length: 16 residues. The CDR3 region is CAPGEGASIRNSPLHF. CDR3 bases: TGTGCTCCGGGAGAGGGGGCCTCCATAAGAAATTCACCCCTCCACTTT.

This clone was counted only a few times. The chain has TRBV10-1 and TRBJ2-2; 8 bases map to TRBD2. CDR1 and CDR2 (germline): WNHNN, SYGVQD (reference sequence). There are 17 residues in the CDR3. V trimming: 3 bases; J trimming: 0 bases; junction bases outside the gene matches: 6. This chain's CDR3 is CASSDVAGRTNTGELFF. In nucleotides, the CDR3 is TGCGCCAGCAGTGATGTAGCGGGGAGAACGAACACCGGGGAGCTGTTTTTT.

The chain has TRBV4-1 and TRBJ2-5; 7 bases align to TRBD2. The CDR3 has 17 residues. V was pared by 1 base and J by 9 bases, with 17 bases of the junction left unmatched. The germline V gene encodes CDR1 MGHRA and CDR2 YSYEKL. DNA of the CDR3: TGCGCCAGCAGCCAAGGGCCCAGCGGGGTGTCCCGAGGGGCCCAGTACTTC. The encoded protein is CASSQGPSGVSRGAQYF.

The chain carries TRBV5-1 and TRBJ2-3; D ambiguous. The germline V gene encodes CDR1 SGHRS and CDR2 YFSETQ. This CDR3 region has 16 residues. V was clipped by 1 base and J by 2 bases, with 14 bases between them. The CDR3 loop is CASSLLGISTTDTQYF. CDR3 coding DNA: TGCGCCAGCAGCTTGCTGGGCATATCTACCACAGATACGCAGTATTTT. The entire variable domain, with the rest obtained from reference TRBV5-1 and TRBJ2-3, is as follows: KAGVTQTPRYLIKTRGQQVTLSCSPISGHRSVSWYQQTPGQGLQFLFEYFSETQRNKGNFPGRFSGRQFSNSRSEMNVSTLELGDSALYLCASSLLGISTTDTQYFGPGTRLTVL.

V gene TRBV29-1 combines with J gene TRBJ1-2; 9 positions agree with TRBD1. The trim removed 1 base at V and 4 bases at J, leaving 1 base unmatched. Germline V gene data show CDR1 as SQVTM and CDR2 as ANQGSEA. The CDR3 loop spans 13 amino acids. The CDR3 DNA follows: TGCAGCGTTGAAGGGGACAGGGTCTATGGCTACACCTTC. Protein sequence: CSVEGDRVYGYTF.

This clone was detected only a few times. The genes are TRBV7-9 and TRBJ2-3; D not resolved. V was trimmed by 0 bases and J by 2 bases, leaving 9 bases between them. The CDR3 runs to 15 residues. The germline CDR1 and CDR2 sequences are SEHNR and FQNEAQ (reference sequence). CDR3 nucleotide sequence: TGTGCCAGCAGCTTAGCGGGCACCAACACAGATACGCAGTATTTT. Translating gives CASSLAGTNTDTQYF.

This clone was found a few times. This chain links TRBV5-4 with TRBJ2-2, with D possibly matching TRBD1 (5 bases). This CDR3 contains 14 residues. V lost 5 bases, J lost 1 base, and 9 bases lay in between. Germline assignment: CDR1 SGHNT and CDR2 YYREEE (reference sequence). DNA for the CDR3: TGTGCCAGCAGAAAGGGGAAGAACACCGGGGAGCTGTTTTTT. Its protein is CASRKGKNTGELFF. Supplemented by reference TRBV5-4 and TRBJ2-2, the full variable domain reads ETGVTQSPTHLIKTRGQQVTLRCSSQSGHNTVSWYQQALGQGPQFIFQYYREEENGRGNFPPRFSGLQFPNYSSELNVNALELDDSALYLCASRKGKNTGELFFGEGSRLTVL.

The table lists this clone with a few counts. The rearrangement links TRBV4-1 to TRBJ1-1, with 8 bases lining up with TRBD1. CDR1 is MGHRA and CDR2 is YSYEKL in the germline V gene. After removal of 7 bases from V and 4 bases from J, the junction contained 8 bases not matched to a gene. This CDR3 contains 14 residues. CDR3 sequence reads: CASTRQGSGTEAFF. The CDR3 bases are TGCGCCAGCACGAGACAGGGGTCCGGCACTGAAGCTTTCTTT.

This clone has just a few counts. This rearrangement joins TRBV29-1 to TRBJ1-3; TRBD1 aligns across 9 bases. The germline V gene encodes CDR1 SQVTM and CDR2 ANQGSEA. CDR3 length equals 14 residues. J gave up 0 bases and V 6 bases, and 3 bases lay outside the gene matches. The chain's CDR3 is CSVGQGISGNTIYF. CDR3 sequence (DNA): TGCAGCGTAGGACAGGGGATCTCTGGAAACACCATATATTTT.

The rearrangement links TRBV2 to TRBJ1-5, with TRBD1 identical over 8 bases. The V segment lost 6 bases and the J segment 6 bases; nucleotides outside the gene matches: 10. This CDR3 region has 15 residues. Germline V gene sequence: CDR1 SNHLY, CDR2 FYNNEI. The chain's CDR3 is CASSGGQAVGQPQHF. CDR3 DNA sequence: TGTGCCAGCAGCGGGGGACAGGCGGTTGGTCAGCCCCAGCATTTT.

The rearrangement uses TRBV4-1 and TRBJ2-1; 9 nucleotides match TRBD1. V gave up 4 bases and J gave up 8 bases; unmatched junction bases: 12. CDR3 length: 16 amino acids. CDR1 is MGHRA and CDR2 is YSYEKL in the germline V gene. The CDR3 protein is CASSPIPGQGSDEQFF. The CDR3 region has the DNA TGCGCCAGCAGCCCGATCCCGGGACAGGGATCGGATGAGCAGTTCTTC.

Written as DNA, the CDR3 is TGTGCTAGTAAACCCACTGGGGGGGGAAACTATGGCTACACCTTC. Translating gives CASKPTGGGNYGYTF. This chain links TRBV12-5 with TRBJ1-2; possible D gene TRBD1, 5 bases. From germline, CDR1 is LGHNT and CDR2 FRNRAP. Trimming took off 8 bases at V and 2 bases at J, with 18 bases between the two ends. There are 15 residues in the CDR3.

This clone was detected only a few times. The rearrangement joins TRBV9 to TRBJ1-2; TRBD1 matches at 9 bases. The ends lost 3 bases at V and 7 bases at J; junction bases unmatched: 10. Germline V lookup: CDR1 SGDLS, CDR2 YYNGEE. This CDR3 has 15 residues. The CDR3 sequence is CASSARDRGFGGYTF. In DNA, the CDR3 is TGTGCCAGCAGCGCAAGAGACAGGGGGTTTGGTGGCTACACCTTC.

This clone appeared a few times. This chain connects TRBV15 to TRBJ1-3, with a possible D match to TRBD1 (5 bases). The CDR3 sequence is 15 residues long. Germline V gene data show CDR1 as LNHNV and CDR2 as YYDKDF (reference sequence). Trimming shortened V by 0 bases and J by 2 bases, and 8 bases separated the two germline ends. The CDR3 protein is CATSREGRAGNTIYF. CDR3 DNA sequence: TGTGCCACCAGCAGAGAGGGCAGGGCTGGAAACACCATATATTTT. Complete variable domain (other parts from reference TRBV15 and TRBJ1-3): DAMVIQNPRYQVTQFGKPVTLSCSQTLNHNVMYWYQQKSSQAPKLLFHYYDKDFNNEADTPDNFQSRRPNTSFCFLDIRSPGLGDTAMYLCATSREGRAGNTIYFGEGSWLTVV.

The chain carries TRBV30 and TRBJ1-3; no firm D call. Between the trimmed V and J ends, which lost 3 bases and 5 bases, there was a span of 5 bases. The CDR3 extends over 11 amino acids. Germline lookup yields CDR1 GTSNPN and CDR2 SVGIG (reference sequence). The CDR3 region is CAWRQRNTIYF. The CDR3 DNA reads as TGTGCCTGGAGACAACGAAACACCATATATTTT.

This clone was seen more than once but under ten times. DNA for the CDR3: TGTGCCAGCTCACCTAGACAGGGAGAAACTACTAACTATGGCTACACCTTC. It specifies CASSPRQGETTNYGYTF. V is TRBV18 and J is TRBJ1-2; 7 bases match TRBD1. V shed 3 bases, J shed 0 bases, and the junction held 10 bases outside the gene matches. CDR3 size: 17 residues. Germline lookup yields CDR1 KGHSH and CDR2 LQKENI. Supplemented by reference TRBV18 and TRBJ1-2, the full variable domain reads NAGVMQNPRHLVRRRGQEARLRCSPMKGHSHVYWYRQLPEEGLKFMVYLQKENIIDESGMPKERFSAEFPKEGPSILRIQQVVRGDSAAYFCASSPRQGETTNYGYTFGSGTRLTVV.

This clone was found a few times. The V gene is TRBV10-1, the J gene TRBJ2-5, with 9 bases identical to TRBD2. The CDR3 is 15 amino acids. J gave up 2 bases and V 3 bases, and 4 bases lay outside the gene matches. The germline gives CDR1 WNHNN, CDR2 SYGVQD (reference sequence). The DNA for the CDR3 is TGCGCCAGCAGTGACGCTAGCGGGGCTCAAGAGACCCAGTACTTC. This gives the protein CASSDASGAQETQYF.

The chain has TRBV9 and TRBJ1-2; possibly TRBD1 for D (6 bases). The germline V gene has CDR1 SGDLS and CDR2 YYNGEE. There are 16 residues in the CDR3. V lost 0 bases to trimming and J lost 2 bases, with 14 bases between them. The CDR3, as DNA: TGTGCCAGCAGCGTAGAGCCAGGGGTTTTGAACTATGGCTACACCTTC. Protein: CASSVEPGVLNYGYTF.

The table lists this clone with a few counts. This chain uses TRBV18 with TRBJ1-5; a possible D gene is TRBD1 (6 bases). CDR1 KGHSH and CDR2 LQKENI come from the germline V gene. The CDR3 extends over 14 amino acids. V lost 4 bases to trimming and J lost 6 bases, with 13 bases between them. CDR3 region: CASSLQDSSQPQHF. The DNA of the CDR3 is TGTGCCAGCTCACTACAGGACAGTAGTCAGCCCCAGCATTTT.

The chain couples TRBV5-1 to TRBJ2-3; no clear D gene. V lost 0 bases to trimming and J lost 0 bases, with 8 bases between them. The CDR3 runs 15 residues. In germline, CDR1 is SGHRS, CDR2 YFSETQ. CDR3 sequence reads: CASSLDATSTDTQYF. CDR3 coding DNA: TGCGCCAGCAGCTTGGATGCAACTAGCACAGATACGCAGTATTTT.

This clone was counted between two and nine times. The chain combines TRBV9 with TRBJ1-1; D ambiguous. Per the germline V gene, CDR1 is SGDLS and CDR2 is YYNGEE. This CDR3 spans 15 amino acids. Trimming left V 1 base short and J 1 base short, with 11 bases between. The CDR3 loop reads CASSVYPRGNTEAFF. Written as DNA, the CDR3 is TGTGCCAGCAGCGTATACCCCCGGGGGAACACTGAAGCTTTCTTT.

This clone was counted only a few times. V gene TRBV2 combines with J gene TRBJ2-7, with D perhaps TRBD1 (6 bases). The V and J ends lost 6 bases and 4 bases respectively, with 16 bases between them. There are 14 residues in the CDR3. Germline CDR1 reads SNHLY; CDR2 reads FYNNEI. CDR3 amino acids: CASSLQGLPYEQYF. The DNA of the CDR3 is TGTGCCAGCAGCCTTCAGGGGTTACCATACGAGCAGTACTTC.

Remarks on this clone: Germline and junction disagree at one end, which may indicate a read error. The chain employs TRBV5-1 and TRBJ2-1; 9 nucleotides agree with TRBD1. The V gene's germline CDR1 is SGHRS and CDR2 YFSETQ. The CDR3 is made up of 15 amino acids. This chain's CDR3 is CVSRATGGSYNEQFF. DNA of the CDR3: TGCGTCAGCAGGGCGACAGGGGGCTCCTACAATGAGCAGTTCTTC.

This clone has a handful of counts. V gene TRBV6-6 combines with J gene TRBJ1-1; no definite D call. Germline loops: CDR1 MNHNY, CDR2 SVGAGI (reference sequence). With 9 bases removed from V and 1 base from J, the gap between germline ends came to 12 bases. The CDR3 is 13 amino acids. The CDR3 coding sequence is TGTGCCAGTTTGAGAGTTTGGAACACTGAAGCTTTCTTT. Translated: CASLRVWNTEAFF.

This rearrangement joins TRBV2 to TRBJ2-1, with D unresolved. V was clipped by 6 bases and J by 6 bases, with 18 bases between them. The CDR3 covers 15 residues. CDR1 and CDR2 from the germline V gene are SNHLY and FYNNEI. In DNA form, the CDR3 reads TGTGCCAGCAGCCAACACAGACCGAGAGTCAATGAGCAGTTCTTC. It yields the protein CASSQHRPRVNEQFF.

J is TRBJ1-2 and V is TRBV30, with D possibly matching TRBD1 (6 bases). The CDR3 extends over 15 amino acids. Germline V gene sequence: CDR1 GTSNPN, CDR2 SVGIG (reference sequence). Trimming shortened V by 4 bases and J by 4 bases, and 19 bases separated the two germline ends. The CDR3 loop reads CAWNPTGMPAYGYTF. The CDR3, as DNA: TGTGCCTGGAACCCCACAGGGATGCCAGCCTATGGCTACACCTTC.

This clone was counted many times. The rearrangement links TRBV5-1 to TRBJ1-1; D uncertain. Germline V gene sequence: CDR1 SGHRS, CDR2 YFSETQ. V lost 6 bases and J lost 12, with 24 bases in between. CDR3 length: 14 amino acids. The CDR3 bases are TGCGCCAGCACCACGTTGGAGGAGGGCGGTCGGACTTTCTTT. Translating gives CASTTLEEGGRTFF.

The V and J genes are TRBV19 and TRBJ1-1, with 9 positions matching TRBD1. Germline loops: CDR1 LNHDA, CDR2 SQIVND (reference sequence). V lost 4 bases, J lost 6 bases, and 0 bases stayed unmatched. The CDR3 has 12 amino acids. CDR3 coding DNA: TGTGCCAGTAGTAACAGGGGGCCTGAAGCTTTCTTT. Protein product: CASSNRGPEAFF.

The chain employs TRBV5-6 and TRBJ1-2; TRBD1 matches at 10 bases. The germline gives CDR1 SGHDT, CDR2 YYEEEE. The V and J ends lost 3 bases and 6 bases, in that order; junction bases with no gene match: 8. The CDR3 loop spans 15 amino acids. CDR3 nucleotide sequence: TGTGCCAGCAGCTCCCTGGACAGGGGGGATAATGGCTACACCTTC. It is translated as CASSSLDRGDNGYTF.

This clone has only a few counts. In nucleotides, the CDR3 is TGTGCCAGCAAAATGGGGGGAAGTACGGAGACCCAGTACTTC. This encodes CASKMGGSTETQYF. The chain joins TRBV28 to TRBJ2-5; the D gene is possibly TRBD2 (6 bases). Germline assignment: CDR1 MDHEN and CDR2 SYDVKM. V was cut by 7 bases and J by 5 bases, with 17 bases left in between. CDR3 length: 14 residues.